The clone carrying this TCR beta chain was found once. This entry is derived from a study of blood T cell repertoires in COVID-19. About the study: Researchers got acute and convalescent COVID-19 samples from the United States, Italy and Spain. From T cells, B-cell-depleted T cells, or PBMCs came the material, which was cDNA or gDNA.

In the study's own analysis: Amplification from reference gene primers served as the basis for estimated nucleated cell counts. TCRdb's copy holds only in-frame clones and misses some; the assay was immunoSEQ multiplex PCR. V and J calls and clone size are given by that table; D and trimming were obtained from the DNA. The table has some 200,000 clones, 70% to 90% seen once. V was cut by 2 bases and J by 5 bases, with 10 bases left in between. This CDR3 has 15 amino acids. Per the germline V gene, CDR1 is MNHNS and CDR2 is SASEGT. The receptor was isolated from a man aged 40-50 years with active or convalescent COVID-19. The gene calls are TRBV6-1 and TRBJ1-6, with D uncertain. The sample consisted of peripheral blood. The CDR3 reads CASSELGAHNSPLHF. In DNA form, the CDR3 reads TGTGCCAGCAGTGAATTGGGAGCGCATAATTCACCCCTCCACTTT.